These T cell receptor beta chains were read from a single sample in a study of blood T cell repertoires in COVID-19. The repertoire was sequenced with immunoSEQ multiplex PCR; TCRdb's copy has only in-frame clones and lacks some. The sample yields under 250,000 clones, about 90% seen once. What was sequenced was peripheral blood. All receptors come from a man aged 30 to 39 with acute or convalescent COVID-19. The CDR3 runs from the conserved cysteine through the conserved F or W. The D gene is left open where the match is weak. Clone sizes are given selectively: once, few, many, or a class where the clone is expanded.

TRBD2,TRBJ2-5,.,TRBV6-4,CASSAGVGETQYF,TGTGCCAGCAGCGCGGGAGTGGGGGAGACCCAGTACTTC
.,TRBJ1-2,.,TRBV6-6,CASSSEGGGGLGGYTF,TGTGCCAGCAGTTCCGAAGGCGGCGGAGGATTGGGGGGCTACACCTTC
TRBD1,TRBJ1-3,.,TRBV6-6,CASSRRPGQATYSGNTIYF,TGTGCCAGCAGCCGACGCCCGGGACAGGCCACCTACTCTGGAAACACCATATATTTT
.,TRBJ2-1,.,TRBV28,CASSFPRLGEQFF,TGTGCCAGCAGTTTTCCCAGGTTAGGTGAGCAGTTCTTC
.,TRBJ2-3,.,TRBV7-3,CASSPYGEDTQYF,TGTGCCAGCAGCCCCTACGGGGAGGATACGCAGTATTTT
.,TRBJ1-1,.,TRBV6-5,CASSYSRGALNTEAFF,TGTGCCAGCAGTTACTCCCGGGGGGCTCTGAACACTGAAGCTTTCTTT
.,TRBJ2-7,.,TRBV4-1,CASSPGVNPRRDSSSGSRNF,TGCGCCAGCAGCCCTGGGGTTAATCCGAGACGGGACTCCTCGTCAGGATCTCGGAACTTC
TRBD1,TRBJ1-5,.,TRBV15,CATSRDRGGGFQPQHF,TGTGCCACCAGCAGAGATCGAGGGGGCGGTTTTCAGCCCCAGCATTTT
TRBD2,TRBJ2-1,.,TRBV29-1,CSGSSGNEQFF,TGCAGCGGGTCTAGCGGTAATGAGCAGTTCTTC
TRBD1,TRBJ1-4,.,TRBV2,CASKGQGVPNEKLFF,TGTGCCAGCAAGGGACAGGGTGTCCCTAATGAAAAACTGTTTTTT
.,TRBJ1-2,.,TRBV6-6,CATKTRGQFLDTF,TGTGCCACCAAAACTAGAGGACAGTTTTTGGACACCTTC
.,TRBJ2-3,.,TRBV4-1,CASSQELRVSSTDTQYF,TGCGCCAGCAGCCAAGAACTCAGGGTCTCTAGCACAGATACGCAGTATTTT
TRBD1,TRBJ1-3,once,TRBV28,CASSPDREAGGDTIYF,TGTGCCAGCAGTCCTGACAGGGAAGCTGGCGGGGACACCATATATTTT
TRBD1,TRBJ2-7,.,TRBV28,CASSLAGGEQYF,TGTGCCAGCAGTTTAGCAGGGGGCGAGCAGTACTTC
TRBD1,TRBJ1-5,.,TRBV6-6,CASSSQDRGRNQPQHF,TGTGCCAGCAGTTCCCAGGACAGGGGAAGGAATCAGCCCCAGCATTTT
TRBD1,TRBJ1-6,.,TRBV9,CASSPGTGDNSPLHF,TGTGCCAGCAGCCCTGGGACAGGGGATAATTCACCCCTCCACTTT
TRBD2,TRBJ2-1,.,TRBV18,CASSPVLAGVRVDNEQFF,TGTGCCAGCTCACCGGTTCTAGCGGGAGTCCGGGTTGACAATGAGCAGTTCTTC
TRBD2,TRBJ2-1,.,TRBV7-2,CASRTQRGVYNEQFF,TGTGCCAGCAGAACCCAGCGGGGGGTCTACAATGAGCAGTTCTTC
.,TRBJ2-7,.,TRBV25-1,CASSKGVAYEQYF,TGTGCCAGCAGTAAAGGAGTCGCCTACGAGCAGTACTTC
TRBD1,TRBJ1-4,.,TRBV25-1,CASRGQFPEKLFF,TGTGCCAGCAGGGGACAGTTTCCCGAAAAACTGTTTTTT
TRBD1,TRBJ1-2,many,TRBV27,CASSPWDRIGRGYTF,TGTGCCAGCAGTCCCTGGGACAGGATAGGTAGAGGCTACACCTTC
TRBD2,TRBJ2-2,.,TRBV11-2,CASSSLAGGHGELFF,TGTGCCAGCAGCTCGCTAGCGGGGGGGCACGGGGAGCTGTTTTTT
TRBD1,TRBJ1-1,.,TRBV20-1,CSASEDRVRTEAFF,TGCAGTGCTAGTGAAGACAGGGTAAGGACTGAAGCTTTCTTT
.,TRBJ1-3,.,TRBV6-5,CASTIGGSGNTIYF,TGTGCCAGCACGATCGGGGGCTCTGGAAACACCATATATTTT
.,TRBJ1-4,.,TRBV18,CASSPLRGNEKLFF,TGTGCCAGCTCACCATTGAGGGGGAATGAAAAACTGTTTTTT
.,TRBJ2-7,once,TRBV5-5,CASSLAPQGQAYEQYF,TGTGCCAGCAGCTTGGCCCCTCAGGGCCAAGCCTACGAGCAGTACTTC
TRBD2,TRBJ2-7,.,TRBV11-2,CASSPTSGLTYEQYF,TGTGCCAGCAGCCCGACTAGCGGACTTACCTACGAGCAGTACTTC
.,TRBJ2-5,.,TRBV30,CAWSVRYRTQETQYF,TGTGCCTGGAGTGTAAGGTACAGGACCCAGGAGACCCAGTACTTC
TRBD2,TRBJ2-4,.,TRBV11-2,CASSLAGGPGNIQYF,TGTGCCAGCAGCTTAGCGGGAGGGCCTGGAAACATTCAGTACTTC
TRBD1,TRBJ1-2,.,TRBV6-5,CASTTGAGGTHGYTF,TGTGCCAGCACGACTGGGGCAGGGGGGACCCATGGCTACACCTTC
.,TRBJ1-2,once,TRBV19,CASSAQGSIYGYTF,TGTGCCAGTAGCGCACAGGGTTCTATCTATGGCTACACCTTC
TRBD2,TRBJ2-5,.,TRBV5-4,CASSLDGGGLLGETQYF,TGTGCCAGCAGCTTGGACGGGGGAGGGCTTTTGGGAGAGACCCAGTACTTC
.,TRBJ2-3,.,TRBV27,CASSLNPVADTDTQYF,TGTGCCAGCAGTTTAAACCCTGTTGCGGACACAGATACGCAGTATTTT
.,TRBJ2-2,many,TRBV7-8,CASSPSWGPVGELFF,TGTGCCAGCAGCCCATCGTGGGGGCCCGTCGGGGAGCTGTTTTTT
.,TRBJ1-1,.,TRBV2,CASKGGSDTEAFF,TGTGCCAGCAAAGGGGGAAGCGACACTGAAGCTTTCTTT
.,TRBJ1-6,.,TRBV10-3,CAISESTGHNNSPLHF,TGTGCCATCAGTGAGTCTACAGGGCACAATAATTCACCCCTCCACTTT
TRBD1,TRBJ1-1,.,TRBV28,CASTFSLRGMETEAFF,TGTGCCAGCACCTTCTCCCTCAGGGGGATGGAGACTGAAGCTTTCTTT
TRBD1,TRBJ1-4,few,TRBV9,CASSSTGTGYEKLFF,TGTGCCAGCAGCTCAACCGGGACAGGGTATGAAAAACTGTTTTTT
TRBD1,TRBJ2-5,.,TRBV10-2,CASKEGGTGQETQYF,TGCGCCAGTAAAGAAGGGGGGACAGGACAAGAGACCCAGTACTTC
TRBD1,TRBJ1-4,.,TRBV2,CASSEGWGQPNEKLFF,TGTGCCAGCAGTGAAGGATGGGGACAGCCCAATGAAAAACTGTTTTTT
.,TRBJ1-5,.,TRBV6-5,CASSYLGSQPQHF,TGTGCCAGCAGTTACCTGGGGAGTCAGCCCCAGCATTTT
.,TRBJ1-6,.,TRBV19,CASSDSNNSPLHF,TGTGCCAGTTCCGACAGTAATAATTCACCCCTCCACTTT
.,TRBJ2-3,.,TRBV4-1,CASRFTGSPDTQYF,TGCGCCAGCAGGTTTACAGGGAGCCCAGATACGCAGTATTTT
.,TRBJ2-4,.,TRBV11-2,CASSLVMGRGLAKNIQYF,TGTGCCAGCAGCTTAGTAATGGGTCGGGGTCTAGCCAAAAACATTCAGTACTTC
.,TRBJ2-1,.,TRBV30,CAWSQVTPGVQFF,TGTGCCTGGAGCCAGGTCACACCAGGGGTGCAGTTCTTC
.,TRBJ2-7,once,TRBV19,CASSPGAGAVRIEQYF,TGTGCCAGTAGTCCGGGAGCGGGCGCGGTTAGGATCGAGCAGTACTTC